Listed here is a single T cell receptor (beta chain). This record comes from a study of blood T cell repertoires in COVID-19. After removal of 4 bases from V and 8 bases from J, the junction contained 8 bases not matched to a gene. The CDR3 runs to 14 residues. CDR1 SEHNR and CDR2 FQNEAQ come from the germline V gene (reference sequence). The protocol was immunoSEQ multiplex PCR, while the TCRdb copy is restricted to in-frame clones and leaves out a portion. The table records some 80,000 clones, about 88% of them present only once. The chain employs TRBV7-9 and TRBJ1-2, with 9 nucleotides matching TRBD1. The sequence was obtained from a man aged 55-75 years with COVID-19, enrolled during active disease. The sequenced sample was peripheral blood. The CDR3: CASSSRDRVYGYTF. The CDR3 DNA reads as TGTGCCAGCAGCTCTCGGGACAGGGTATACGGCTACACCTTC.